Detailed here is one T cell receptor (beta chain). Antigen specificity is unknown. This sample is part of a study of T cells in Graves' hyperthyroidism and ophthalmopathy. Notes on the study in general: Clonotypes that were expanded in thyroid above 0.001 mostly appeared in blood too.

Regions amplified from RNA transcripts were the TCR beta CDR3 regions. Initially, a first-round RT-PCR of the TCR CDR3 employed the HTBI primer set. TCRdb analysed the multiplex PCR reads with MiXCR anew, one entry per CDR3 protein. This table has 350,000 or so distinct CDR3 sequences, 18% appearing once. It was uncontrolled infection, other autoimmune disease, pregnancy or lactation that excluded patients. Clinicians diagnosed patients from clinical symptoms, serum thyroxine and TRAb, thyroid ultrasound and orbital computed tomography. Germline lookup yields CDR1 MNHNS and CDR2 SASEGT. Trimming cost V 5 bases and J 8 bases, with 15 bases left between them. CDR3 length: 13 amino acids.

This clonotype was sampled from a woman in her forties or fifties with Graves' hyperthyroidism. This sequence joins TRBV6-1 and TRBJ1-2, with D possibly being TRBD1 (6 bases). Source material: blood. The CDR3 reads CASSSSWGHGYTF. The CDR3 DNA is TGTGCCAGCAGTTCCTCATGGGGGCACGGCTACACCTTC.